This T cell receptor (beta chain) was obtained from a study of CD8 T cells in Susac syndrome. A word on this clonotype: A read error may produce the germline difference seen at one junction end.

An input of about 0.45 to 1 ug of RNA was subjected to reverse transcription using random hexamers. It was immunoSEQ multiplex PCR that amplified TCR beta CDR3 across 54 Vbeta and 13 Jbeta. TCRdb redid the calling of the immunoSEQ multiplex PCR reads with MiXCR, one entry per CDR3 protein. The sample includes 200,000 to 250,000 distinct CDR3 sequences, 85% to 95% of them seen just once. There are 15 residues in the CDR3. Germline-derived CDR1 and CDR2 are SEHNR and FQNEAQ (reference sequence). CD8+ and CD4+ T cells circulating in blood were sequenced for TCR beta. The sequence derives from a human donor with multiple sclerosis. The chain employs TRBV7-9 and TRBJ1-3, with D uncertain. Sequencing was done on a sample of CD4+ T cells from PBMCs. For the CDR3, the DNA is TGTTCCAGCAGCCTGAATTCGGGTTTTGGAAACACCATATATTTT. Its protein is CSSSLNSGFGNTIYF.